This entry lists 20 T cell receptor beta chains sequenced from one sample in a study of shared clonotypes between healthy human individuals. Sequenced by immunoSEQ multiplex PCR; TCRdb stores in-frame clones only, minus some. Found here are approximately 2.5 million clones, around nine tenths of them singletons; the top ten hold roughly 0.14%. The sequenced material came from naive CD4+ T cells sorted from blood. The subset is: CD45RA+ positively selected. These receptors all stem from a young man in good health.

The V call is TRBV11-2, the J call TRBJ2-2, with 7 bases that match TRBD1. V shed 2 bases and J 5 bases; nucleotides not matched to a gene: 2. Germline CDR1 reads SGHAT; CDR2 reads FQNNGV. This CDR3 spans 14 amino acids. DNA of the CDR3: TGTGCCAGCAGCTTAAACAGGGGAACCGGGGAGCTGTTTTTT. Protein sequence: CASSLNRGTGELFF.

V and J are TRBV7-2 and TRBJ2-7; TRBD2 agrees at 9 bases. V shed 9 bases and J 4 bases; nucleotides not matched to a gene: 7. The CDR3 consists of 13 residues. CDR1 SGHTA and CDR2 FQGNSA come from the germline V gene. CDR3 residues: CASQSGGTYEQYF. The CDR3 DNA follows: TGTGCCAGTCAAAGCGGGGGGACGTACGAGCAGTACTTC.

This clone has just one count. V usage is TRBV4-1 and J usage is TRBJ2-5, with D uncertain. V was trimmed by 3 bases and J by 5 bases, leaving 16 bases between them. The V gene's germline CDR1 is MGHRA and CDR2 YSYEKL. This CDR3 has 15 residues. The CDR3 reads CASSHPLAHGETQYF. CDR3 DNA: TGCGCCAGCAGCCATCCCCTGGCGCACGGGGAGACCCAGTACTTC.

This sequence joins TRBV10-3 and TRBJ1-2; 7 bases map to TRBD1. CDR3 length: 15 amino acids. The V gene end was trimmed by 6 bases and the J gene end by 7 bases; junction bases not matched to a gene: 14. In germline, CDR1 is ENHRY, CDR2 SYGVKD. The CDR3 nucleotides are TGTGCCATCAGGGCTTTCACTGGGACAGTTGTTGGCTACACCTTC. Translating it yields CAIRAFTGTVVGYTF.

This sequence joins TRBV29-1 and TRBJ1-3; D not resolved. The CDR3 is 11 residues long. Germline values: CDR1 SQVTM, CDR2 ANQGSEA. Trimming removed 3 bases at V and 4 bases at J, with 4 bases between. The CDR3 DNA follows: TGCAGCGTTGATTGGGGAAACACCATATATTTT. Protein product: CSVDWGNTIYF.

V gene TRBV6-5 combines with J gene TRBJ2-1; 7 nucleotides agree with TRBD2. With 0 bases clipped from V and 9 bases from J, the junction kept 8 bases outside the gene matches. This CDR3 region has 15 residues. Germline assignment: CDR1 MNHEY and CDR2 SVGAGI. In DNA, the CDR3 is TGTGCCAGCAGTTACTCTGGCGGGAGTCTTGTTGAGCAGTTCTTC. It yields the protein CASSYSGGSLVEQFF.

V and J are TRBV5-1 and TRBJ2-1; 9 positions agree with TRBD1. V lost 1 base to trimming and J lost 4 bases; unmatched junction nucleotides: 3. This CDR3 spans 15 amino acids. The germline CDR1 and CDR2 sequences are SGHRS and YFSETQ. The CDR3 nucleotides read TGCGCCAGCAGCTTGTCGGGACAGGGATACAATGAGCAGTTCTTC. Protein: CASSLSGQGYNEQFF.

This clone has only one observation. The V gene is TRBV28, the J gene TRBJ1-2, with D perhaps TRBD1 (6 bases). The CDR3 runs 16 residues. Germline V gene lookup returns CDR1 MDHEN and CDR2 SYDVKM. Trimming left V 6 bases short and J 2 bases short, with 19 bases between. The CDR3 spells CASRTSGRTANYGYTF. The CDR3, as DNA: TGTGCCAGCAGAACCAGCGGACGGACAGCAAACTATGGCTACACCTTC.

The V gene is TRBV2, the J gene TRBJ2-2, with 8 bases that match TRBD2. The CDR3 consists of 15 residues. The germline gives CDR1 SNHLY, CDR2 FYNNEI. V was clipped by 5 bases and J by 4 bases; unmatched bases: 6. The CDR3 protein is CASSRAGGPTGELFF. The CDR3 region has the DNA TGTGCCAGCAGTCGTGCGGGAGGCCCCACCGGGGAGCTGTTTTTT. Combining the CDR3 with reference TRBV2 and TRBJ2-2 gives the whole variable domain EPEVTQTPSHQVTQMGQEVILRCVPISNHLYFYWYRQILGQKVEFLVSFYNNEISEKSEIFDDQFSVERPDGSNFTLKIRSTKLEDSAMYFCASSRAGGPTGELFFGEGSRLTVL.

The V call is TRBV9, the J call TRBJ2-2; TRBD2 matches 7 bases. Germline lookup yields CDR1 SGDLS and CDR2 YYNGEE. CDR3 size: 12 residues. With V trimmed by 7 bases and J by 5 bases, 2 bases remained unmatched. For the CDR3, the DNA is TGTGCCAGCGGGAGGGATACCGGGGAGCTGTTTTTT. Amino acid sequence: CASGRDTGELFF.

Notes on this clone: Compared with germline, one end of the junction differs, possibly owing to a read error. V and J are TRBV28 and TRBJ2-3, with D possibly matching TRBD2 (7 bases). Germline CDR1 reads MDHEN; CDR2 reads SYDVKM. This CDR3 has 12 residues. Written as DNA, the CDR3 is TGTGCCAGCAGTTTCGGCGGGGGCCCCCTCTTATTT. Protein: CASSFGGGPLLF.

The chain combines TRBV30 with TRBJ2-3, with D perhaps matching TRBD2 (7 bases). Germline CDR1 reads GTSNPN; CDR2 reads SVGIG (reference sequence). This CDR3 region has 16 residues. V lost 3 bases and J 1 base, leaving 17 bases between the germline ends. CDR3 loop: CAWREGWRGRTDTQYF. The CDR3 nucleotides are TGTGCCTGGAGAGAAGGTTGGCGGGGGCGCACAGATACGCAGTATTTT.

The V call is TRBV14, the J call TRBJ2-7; D perhaps matches TRBD1 (6 bases). V lost 5 bases and J lost 3, with 14 bases in between. The germline CDR1 and CDR2 sequences are SGHDN and FVKESK. This CDR3 comprises 14 residues. CDR3 in amino acids: CASSKQGLGYEQYF. DNA of the CDR3: TGTGCCAGCAGCAAACAGGGCCTGGGCTACGAGCAGTACTTC.

The V gene is TRBV5-4, the J gene TRBJ1-3; a possible D gene is TRBD1 (5 bases). Germline CDR1 reads SGHNT; CDR2 reads YYREEE (reference sequence). The V and J ends lost 0 bases and 2 bases respectively, with 6 bases between them. This CDR3 is built from 14 residues. CDR3 coding DNA: TGTGCCAGCAGCTTGGGGACACCTGGAAACACCATATATTTT. This translates into CASSLGTPGNTIYF.

This rearrangement joins TRBV7-2 to TRBJ1-6; TRBD1 agrees at 7 bases. The CDR3 extends over 17 amino acids. Germline values: CDR1 SGHTA, CDR2 FQGNSA. After removal of 4 bases from V and 9 bases from J, the junction contained 15 bases not matched to a gene. The CDR3 region is CASSYRLPRQGSSPLHF. In nucleotides, the CDR3 is TGTGCCAGCAGCTACCGACTACCGAGACAGGGTAGTTCACCCCTCCACTTT.

The CDR3 sequence: CSVQRVSSYNEQFF. The CDR3 bases are TGCAGCGTCCAGCGGGTGAGCTCCTACAATGAGCAGTTCTTC. The chain has TRBV29-1 and TRBJ2-1; D might be TRBD2 (6 bases). Germline V CDR1 and CDR2: SQVTM, ANQGSEA. The CDR3 is 14 amino acids. Trimming pared 6 bases from V and 0 bases from J, leaving 12 bases between.

The chain is built from TRBV9 and TRBJ2-3; 9 nucleotides match TRBD2. Per germline, CDR1 SGDLS and CDR2 YYNGEE. The CDR3 loop spans 18 amino acids. V shed 1 base and J 4 bases; nucleotides not matched to a gene: 13. CDR3 nucleotides: TGTGCCAGCAGCGTAAGGGCGGGGGGGCCGGTAGAAGCAGATACGCAGTATTTT. Translating gives CASSVRAGGPVEADTQYF.

V usage is TRBV28 and J usage is TRBJ2-1; 9 positions match TRBD1. Looked up from germline, CDR1 is MDHEN and CDR2 is SYDVKM. V shed 7 bases, J shed 4 bases, and the junction held 14 bases outside the gene matches. This CDR3 is built from 17 residues. In DNA form, the CDR3 reads TGTGCCAGCACTCCTACGAAGGGGACAGGGACTTACAATGAGCAGTTCTTC. It codes for CASTPTKGTGTYNEQFF. The full variable domain, with the rest looked up from reference TRBV28 and TRBJ2-1, is DVKVTQSSRYLVKRTGEKVFLECVQDMDHENMFWYRQDPGLGLRLIYFSYDVKMKEKGDIPEGYSVSREKKERFSLILESASTNQTSMYLCASTPTKGTGTYNEQFFGPGTRLTVL.

The chain joins TRBV6-1 to TRBJ1-1; 8 bases map to TRBD1. The CDR3 runs to 14 residues. J was trimmed by 4 bases and V by 4 bases; bases with no gene match: 5. Germline assignment: CDR1 MNHNS and CDR2 SASEGT. In DNA form, the CDR3 reads TGTGCCAGCAGTGGACCCACAGGGGGCACTGAAGCTTTCTTT. This translates into CASSGPTGGTEAFF.

On this clone: Within the sample, other DNA sequences also encode this same CDR3. The rearrangement joins TRBV5-1 to TRBJ2-6, with 8 bases identical to TRBD1. CDR1 is SGHRS, CDR2 YFSETQ, per germline. J lost 1 base, V lost 4 bases, and 4 bases had no gene match. CDR3 length: 16 amino acids. CDR3 region: CASSGGQGSGANVLTF. CDR3 sequence (DNA): TGCGCCAGCAGCGGAGGACAGGGTTCTGGGGCCAACGTCCTGACTTTC.